This TCR beta chain was sequenced during a study of cytomegalovirus exposure and HLA in healthy donors. Study-wide points: Subsequent analysis of the 120 or so validation repertoires found a tendency for first-cohort TCR clusters to co-occur. There were over 150 TCR beta chains listed as cytomegalovirus-associated. Using the classifier, cytomegalovirus status was reportedly diagnosed with high specificity and sensitivity. Some public TCRs appeared in many individuals, while most sequences were rare.

The protocol was immunoSEQ multiplex PCR, while the TCRdb copy is restricted to in-frame clones and leaves out a portion. The sample yields about 350,000 clones, about nine tenths seen once. CDR3 length: 15 amino acids. CDR1 is MNHEY, CDR2 SMNVEV, per germline (reference sequence). Trimming took off 2 bases at V and 2 bases at J, with 10 bases between the two ends. This clone was seen more than once but under ten times. Its antigen is not known. The receptor was isolated from a woman aged 25 to 39 in good health and CMV-seropositive. The sequenced sample consisted of PBMCs. The V call is TRBV27, the J call TRBJ2-1; the D gene is possibly TRBD2 (6 bases). Here the CDR3 reads CASSLALATYNEQFF. The CDR3 DNA is TGTGCCAGCAGTTTAGCACTAGCTACCTACAATGAGCAGTTCTTC.